This T cell receptor (beta chain) emerged from a study of control samples from healthy donors and cancer patients. The data were produced by immunoSEQ multiplex PCR, yet TCRdb's version contains in-frame clones alone and is incomplete. The table records over 150,000 clones, 75% to 95% of them present only once. Germline V gives CDR1 SGHNT, CDR2 YYREEE (reference sequence). This CDR3 has 16 residues. Germline trimming cut 4 bases from V and 4 bases from J; bases unmatched to any gene: 10. This clonotype was sampled from a middle-aged woman in good health. The genes are TRBV5-4 and TRBJ1-3, with 8 positions matching TRBD1. Sequencing was performed on blood. Written as DNA, the CDR3 is TGTGCCAGCAGCATAGGACAGGGAGCTGCCGGAAACACCATATATTTT. This encodes CASSIGQGAAGNTIYF.